Described below is a single TCR beta chain sequence and its context. The protocol was immunoSEQ multiplex PCR, while the TCRdb copy is restricted to in-frame clones and leaves out a portion. The repertoire holds about 48,000 clones, with around 88% as singletons. The data are from a study of radiotherapy plus CTLA-4 blockade in lung cancer. The CDR3 sequence is 14 residues long. The starting material was peripheral blood, obtained from a patient treated with radiotherapy plus ipilimumab. The TCR was taken from a human donor with non-small cell lung cancer that progressed on radiotherapy plus ipilimumab. Some clones in this sample may be carry-over from other donors' samples. The rearrangement uses TRBV12-2 and TRBJ2-2; the table gives TRBD2 as D, unverified against the DNA. TRBV12-2 counts as a pseudogene. CDR3 nucleotide sequence: TGTGCAAGCGTGACTAGCGAGTACACCGGGGAGCTGTTTTTT. It is translated as CASVTSEYTGELFF.